Below are 23 T cell receptor beta chains sequenced from a single sample in a study of blood T cell repertoires in COVID-19. Clones were sequenced by immunoSEQ multiplex PCR, and TCRdb holds only the in-frame ones, with some missing. The sample consists of just over 90,000 clones, about 80% of them appearing once. The sequencing input was peripheral blood. These receptor sequences come from a human donor in a cohort sampled during active COVID-19.

The rearrangement uses TRBV7-9 and TRBJ1-2; 8 bases are shared with TRBD1. CDR3 length equals 17 residues. The junction had 11 bases not matched to a gene; V was cut back by 1 base and J by 4 bases. Germline CDR1 and CDR2: SEHNR and FQNEAQ (reference sequence). The CDR3 bases are TGTGCCAGCAGCTTAGAATATCAGGGGGCAGGTCTCTATGGCTACACCTTC. Its translation is CASSLEYQGAGLYGYTF.

V is TRBV27 and J is TRBJ2-1; 11 positions agree with TRBD2. Germline V gene lookup returns CDR1 MNHEY and CDR2 SMNVEV (reference sequence). J lost 7 bases, V lost 6 bases, and 14 bases had no gene match. The CDR3 loop spans 17 amino acids. CDR3 bases: TGTGCCAGCAGCCGACGCCTACTAGCGGGAGACCTTAATGAGCAGTTCTTC. This gives the protein CASSRRLLAGDLNEQFF.

This chain connects TRBV5-1 to TRBJ2-5; perhaps TRBD2 as D (6 bases). Trimming removed 5 bases at V and 5 bases at J, with 10 bases between. The germline V gene has CDR1 SGHRS and CDR2 YFSETQ. The CDR3 loop spans 12 amino acids. DNA for the CDR3: TGCGCCAGCAGAAATGGGGGGGAGACCCAGTACTTC. Translation gives CASRNGGETQYF.

This clone was counted many times. This chain joins TRBV28 and TRBJ1-4, with a possible D match to TRBD1 (6 bases). Germline V CDR1 and CDR2: MDHEN, SYDVKM. The CDR3 totals 15 residues. With 7 bases removed from V and 4 bases from J, the gap between germline ends came to 16 bases. The CDR3 region is CASIEYRGGNEKLFF. The CDR3 DNA sequence: TGTGCCAGCATCGAATATAGGGGGGGTAATGAAAAACTGTTTTTT. Variable domain in full (rest from reference TRBV28 and TRBJ1-4): DVKVTQSSRYLVKRTGEKVFLECVQDMDHENMFWYRQDPGLGLRLIYFSYDVKMKEKGDIPEGYSVSREKKERFSLILESASTNQTSMYLCASIEYRGGNEKLFFGSGTQLSVL.

The V and J genes are TRBV10-1 and TRBJ2-3; 10 bases align to TRBD1. Germline values: CDR1 WNHNN, CDR2 SYGVQD (reference sequence). V gave up 0 bases and J gave up 3 bases; unmatched junction bases: 3. The CDR3 totals 16 residues. CDR3 protein: CASSESGQGKTDTQYF. CDR3 sequence (DNA): TGCGCCAGCAGTGAGTCGGGACAGGGGAAAACAGATACGCAGTATTTT.

With respect to this clone: A single base separates this from a much larger clone, so it may be a read error. The chain is built from TRBV11-3 and TRBJ1-1; no clear D gene. The V and J ends lost 2 bases and 3 bases respectively, with 7 bases between them. The CDR3 consists of 13 residues. CDR1 is SGHNT, CDR2 YENEEA, per germline. CDR3 nucleotide sequence: TGTGCCAGCAGCTTACGGGGTTACACTGAAGCTTTCTTT. It codes for CASSLRGYTEAFF.

The CDR3 DNA is TGTGCCAGCGGCTACAGCCAAGAGACCCAGTACTTC. It translates to CASGYSQETQYF. V usage is TRBV6-1 and J usage is TRBJ2-5; no reliable D call. The germline V gene encodes CDR1 MNHNS and CDR2 SASEGT. Trimming left V 8 bases short and J 1 base short, with 8 bases between. The CDR3 contains 12 residues.

The CDR3 here is CASSYTGVEGQPQHF. The CDR3 DNA sequence: TGTGCCAGCAGTTACACGGGGGTTGAGGGCCAGCCCCAGCATTTT. This sequence joins TRBV6-2 or TRBV6-3 and TRBJ1-5; tentatively, D is TRBD1 (5 bases). The CDR3 loop spans 15 amino acids. The V and J ends lost 2 bases and 7 bases respectively, with 15 bases between them. The germline gives CDR1 MNHEY, CDR2 SVGEGT.

This chain joins TRBV24-1 and TRBJ1-3, with D maybe TRBD1 (5 bases). The V gene's germline CDR1 is KGHDR and CDR2 SFDVKD. The CDR3 has 13 residues. Deletions cut 4 bases from V and 2 bases from J, with 5 bases between. CDR3 DNA: TGTGCCACCAGTGACAGGGCTGGAAACACCATATATTTT. Translated, it gives CATSDRAGNTIYF.

This clone appeared once. CDR3 sequence (DNA): TGTGCCAGCAGCACCCTCAGACTAATCCCAGATACGCAGTATTTT. It encodes CASSTLRLIPDTQYF. The J gene is TRBJ2-3, the V gene TRBV21-1; the DNA was not used to check the table's D call, TRBD2. TRBV21-1 is marked as a pseudogene. CDR3 length equals 15 residues.

The rearrangement links TRBV30 to TRBJ1-1; D not resolved. CDR1 is GTSNPN, CDR2 SVGIG, per germline (reference sequence). The ends were cut back, 5 bases at V and 2 bases at J, with 9 bases in the middle. The CDR3 is 12 residues long. CDR3 sequence: CAWGHPNTEAFF. The DNA of the CDR3 is TGTGCCTGGGGCCATCCCAACACTGAAGCTTTCTTT.

The J gene is TRBJ2-5, the V gene TRBV2, with D maybe TRBD2 (5 bases). Looked up from germline, CDR1 is SNHLY and CDR2 is FYNNEI. This CDR3 region has 14 residues. The V end lost 8 bases, the J end lost 4 bases, and 17 bases lay between the germline ends. The CDR3 nucleotides are TGTGCCAGCGAGCCGAGGACTGTGGGAGAGACCCAGTACTTC. Its translation is CASEPRTVGETQYF.

V gene TRBV2 combines with J gene TRBJ2-2, with TRBD2 identical over 9 bases. V trimming: 3 bases; J trimming: 6 bases; junction bases outside the gene matches: 5. Germline CDR1 reads SNHLY; CDR2 reads FYNNEI. The CDR3 has 15 amino acids. The CDR3 region has the DNA TGTGCCAGCAGTGAGAGGGGGACTAGCTCCGGGGAGCTGTTTTTT. Protein sequence: CASSERGTSSGELFF.

In the case of this clone: Additional DNA sequences in this sample encode the identical CDR3. The V call is TRBV2, the J call TRBJ2-5; 7 bases map to TRBD1. Germline lookup yields CDR1 SNHLY and CDR2 FYNNEI. Losses at the gene ends were 5 bases for V and 4 bases for J; bases not matched to a gene: 4. The length of the CDR3 is 13 residues. CDR3 residues: CASSRDSRETQYF. The CDR3 DNA reads TGTGCCAGCAGTCGGGACAGTCGAGAGACCCAGTACTTC.

This chain links TRBV24-1 with TRBJ2-3; D is possibly TRBD2 (6 bases). Trimming removed 9 bases at V and 2 bases at J, with 14 bases between. The CDR3 totals 14 residues. Germline loops: CDR1 KGHDR, CDR2 SFDVKD. In DNA, the CDR3 is TGTGCCACCGCCCCGGGACTTCTCACAGATACGCAGTATTTT. Translation gives CATAPGLLTDTQYF.

This chain uses TRBV5-8 with TRBJ2-7, with D possibly matching TRBD2 (6 bases). The CDR3 has 13 residues. Germline CDR1 and CDR2: SGHTS and YDEGEE. V gave up 4 bases and J gave up 2 bases, with 10 bases separating them. In DNA form, the CDR3 reads TGTGCCAGCAGCCGGCCGGGGGCCTACGAGCAGTACTTC. It yields the protein CASSRPGAYEQYF.

The V call is TRBV24-1, the J call TRBJ2-3; possible D gene TRBD1, 6 bases. This CDR3 has 16 residues. Germline CDR1 KGHDR, CDR2 SFDVKD. Trimming cost V 0 bases and J 3 bases, with 12 bases left between them. The CDR3 is CATSDLPRGGTDTQYF. The DNA for the CDR3 is TGTGCCACCAGTGATTTGCCCAGGGGTGGGACAGATACGCAGTATTTT.

The chain couples TRBV14 to TRBJ2-1; D is possibly TRBD2 (6 bases). V lost 3 bases and J 0 bases, leaving 21 bases between the germline ends. Germline V CDR1 and CDR2: SGHDN, FVKESK. This CDR3 contains 19 residues. As DNA, the CDR3 is TGTGCCAGCAGCCAGGGACTCGACTGGCTTTCAAGCTCCTACAATGAGCAGTTCTTC. This codes for CASSQGLDWLSSSYNEQFF.

The chain has TRBV5-1 and TRBJ1-1; weak D call: TRBD1 (5 bases). Trimming stripped 3 bases from V and 6 bases from J, with 12 bases between. The germline V gene has CDR1 SGHRS and CDR2 YFSETQ. CDR3 length equals 13 residues. The CDR3 region is CASSSRGSPEAFF. The CDR3 region has the DNA TGCGCCAGCAGCTCCCGGGGGAGCCCTGAAGCTTTCTTT.

The chain combines TRBV10-3 with TRBJ2-6; TRBD1 might be the D (6 bases). Germline CDR1 is ENHRY and CDR2 is SYGVKD. Deletions cut 4 bases from V and 2 bases from J, with 9 bases between. The CDR3 loop spans 15 amino acids. CDR3 sequence: CAISATGPGANVLTF. The CDR3 coding sequence is TGTGCCATCAGTGCTACAGGGCCTGGGGCCAACGTCCTGACTTTC.

V is TRBV14 and J is TRBJ2-2; D gene uncertain. The CDR3 runs 16 residues. V was clipped by 0 bases and J by 1 base, with 9 bases between them. Looked up from germline, CDR1 is SGHDN and CDR2 is FVKESK. CDR3 residues: CASSQDSGRNTGELFF. The CDR3 DNA is TGTGCCAGCAGCCAAGACTCAGGCAGGAACACCGGGGAGCTGTTTTTT. The full variable domain, in which reference TRBV14 and TRBJ2-2 provide the parts outside the CDR3, is EAGVTQFPSHSVIEKGQTVTLRCDPISGHDNLYWYRRVMGKEIKFLLHFVKESKQDESGMPNNRFLAERTGGTYSTLKVQPAELEDSGVYFCASSQDSGRNTGELFFGEGSRLTVL.

The chain employs TRBV5-5 and TRBJ2-7; TRBD2 might be the D (6 bases). Germline CDR1 and CDR2: SGHKS and YYEKEE (reference sequence). V shed 2 bases and J shed 0 bases, with 9 bases lying between them. The CDR3 runs to 14 residues. The CDR3 reads CASSFLATSYEQYF. In nucleotides, the CDR3 is TGTGCCAGCAGCTTCCTAGCGACCTCCTACGAGCAGTACTTC.

J is TRBJ2-2 and V is TRBV18, with 7 nucleotides matching TRBD2. CDR1 and CDR2 from the germline V gene are KGHSH and LQKENI. This CDR3 contains 14 residues. The V and J ends lost 5 bases and 2 bases, in that order; junction bases with no gene match: 2. The CDR3 nucleotides read TGTGCCAGCTCAGCGGGGGTCAACACCGGGGAGCTGTTTTTT. This encodes CASSAGVNTGELFF.